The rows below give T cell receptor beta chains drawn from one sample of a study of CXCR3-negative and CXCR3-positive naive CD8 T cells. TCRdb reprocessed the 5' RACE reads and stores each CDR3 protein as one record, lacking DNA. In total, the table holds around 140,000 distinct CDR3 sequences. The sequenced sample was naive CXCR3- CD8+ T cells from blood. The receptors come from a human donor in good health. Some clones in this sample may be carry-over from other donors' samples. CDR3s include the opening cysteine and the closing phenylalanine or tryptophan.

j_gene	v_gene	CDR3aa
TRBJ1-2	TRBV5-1	CASSLHRADYGYTF
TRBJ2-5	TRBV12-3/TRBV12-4	CASSKRHQETQYF
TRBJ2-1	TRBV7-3	CASSENEGDEQFF
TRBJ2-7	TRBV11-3	CASSPAAGALSYEQYF
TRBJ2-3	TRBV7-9	CASSSSGTDLTDTQYF
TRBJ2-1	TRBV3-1	CASSPEMTGSSYNEQFF
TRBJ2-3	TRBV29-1	CSVDSGFFTDTQYF
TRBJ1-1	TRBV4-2	CASSHAGQGLEAFF
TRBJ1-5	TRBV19	CASRGSSNQPQHF
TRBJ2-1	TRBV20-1	CSARYSGSYNEQFF
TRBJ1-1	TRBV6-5	CASSRVQNTEAFF
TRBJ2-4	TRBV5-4	CASSSAVGGGARITIQYF
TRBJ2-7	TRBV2	CASRQGALVEQYF
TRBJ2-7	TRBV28	CASSFRHSAYEQYF
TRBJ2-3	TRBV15	CATSRAGSGGATDTQYF
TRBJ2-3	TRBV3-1	CASSHEYDTGSRDTQYF
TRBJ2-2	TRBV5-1	CASTLNTGELFF
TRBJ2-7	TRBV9	CASSVSAGGTYEQYF
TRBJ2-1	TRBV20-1	CSARDRALSSYNEQFF
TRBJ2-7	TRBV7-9	CASSPLDRAREQYF
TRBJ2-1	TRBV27	CASSLSILAGDYNEQFF
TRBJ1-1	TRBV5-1	CASSWTYGTEAFF
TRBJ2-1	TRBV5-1	CASSWTGLNNEQFF
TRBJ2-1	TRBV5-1	CASSLAAGGNEQFF
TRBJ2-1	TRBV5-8	CASSPPTRYNEQFF
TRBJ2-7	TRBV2	CASRIAGGSYEQYF
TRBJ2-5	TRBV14	CAISQDLGLAEETQYF
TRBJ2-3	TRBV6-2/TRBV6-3	CASRRTSGGESASTDTQYF
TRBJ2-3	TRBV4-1	CASSQDRVLAGTTDTQYF
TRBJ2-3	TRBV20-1	CSAREDWLAGGTRSTDTQYF
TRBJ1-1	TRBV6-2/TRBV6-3	CASTPGGNTEAFF
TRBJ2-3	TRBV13	CASSFEVTQDTQYF
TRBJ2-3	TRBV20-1	CSAIPPGQGAESTDTQYF
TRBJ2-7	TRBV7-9	CASSPRGVVNEQYF
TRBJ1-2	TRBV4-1	CASSPGEDYGYTF
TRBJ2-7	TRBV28	CASSFEEASSYEQYF
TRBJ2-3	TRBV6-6	CASSYVGSEQYF
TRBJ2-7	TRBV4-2	CASSQVGRSAYEQYF
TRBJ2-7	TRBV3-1	CASSQDLIVYEQYF
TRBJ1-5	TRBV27	CASSRQGVGQPQHF
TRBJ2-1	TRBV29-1	CNVLPTFIPGIEQFF
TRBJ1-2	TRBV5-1	CASSFDRNYGYTF
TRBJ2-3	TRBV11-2	CASSLPYPLAESTDTQYF
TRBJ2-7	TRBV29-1	CSVIDRDYEQYF
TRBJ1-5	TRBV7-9	CASSHLGPQHF